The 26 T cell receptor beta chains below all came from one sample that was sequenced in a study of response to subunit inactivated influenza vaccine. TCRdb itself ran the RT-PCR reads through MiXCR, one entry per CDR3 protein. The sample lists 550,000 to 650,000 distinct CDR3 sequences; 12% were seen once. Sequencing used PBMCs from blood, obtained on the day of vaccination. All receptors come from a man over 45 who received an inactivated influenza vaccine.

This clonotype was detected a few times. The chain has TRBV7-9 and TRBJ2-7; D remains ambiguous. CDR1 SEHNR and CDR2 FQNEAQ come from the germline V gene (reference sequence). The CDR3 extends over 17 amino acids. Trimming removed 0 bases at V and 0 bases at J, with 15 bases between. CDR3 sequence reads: CASSLAAVYSDSYEQYF. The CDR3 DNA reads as TGTGCCAGCAGCTTAGCGGCGGTGTACAGTGACTCCTACGAGCAGTACTTC.

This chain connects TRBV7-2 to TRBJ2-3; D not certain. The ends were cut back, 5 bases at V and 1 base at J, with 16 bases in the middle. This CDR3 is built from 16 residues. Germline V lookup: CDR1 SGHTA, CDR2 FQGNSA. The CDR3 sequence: CASSRNPGVGTDTQYF. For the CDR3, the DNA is TGTGCCAGCAGCCGTAACCCGGGCGTGGGCACAGATACGCAGTATTTT.

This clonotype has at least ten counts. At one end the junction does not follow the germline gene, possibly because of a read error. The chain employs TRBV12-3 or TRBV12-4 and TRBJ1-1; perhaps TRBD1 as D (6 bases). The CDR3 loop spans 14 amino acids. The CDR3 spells CASSRTGMNTEAFF. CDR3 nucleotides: TGCGCCAGCAGCCGAACAGGGATGAACACTGAAGCTTTCTTT.

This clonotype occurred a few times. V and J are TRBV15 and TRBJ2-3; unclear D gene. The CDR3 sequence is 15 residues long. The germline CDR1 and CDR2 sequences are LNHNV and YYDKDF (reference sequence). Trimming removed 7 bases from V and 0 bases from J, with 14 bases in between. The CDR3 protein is CATTHSGLSTDTQYF. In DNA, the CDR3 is TGTGCCACCACCCACTCGGGCCTTAGCACAGATACGCAGTATTTT.

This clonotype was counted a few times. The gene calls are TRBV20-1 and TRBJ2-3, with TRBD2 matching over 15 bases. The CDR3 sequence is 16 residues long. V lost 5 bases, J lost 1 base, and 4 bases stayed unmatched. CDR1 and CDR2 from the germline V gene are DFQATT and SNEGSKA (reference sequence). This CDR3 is CSAGLAGGSRTDTQYF. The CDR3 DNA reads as TGCAGTGCTGGACTAGCGGGAGGGTCCCGCACAGATACGCAGTATTTT.

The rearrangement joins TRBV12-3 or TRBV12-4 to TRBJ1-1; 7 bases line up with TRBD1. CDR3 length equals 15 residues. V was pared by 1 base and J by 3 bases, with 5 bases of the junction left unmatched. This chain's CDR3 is CASSLGGGTDTEAFF. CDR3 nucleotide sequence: TGTGCCAGCAGTTTAGGGGGGGGGACAGACACTGAAGCTTTCTTT.

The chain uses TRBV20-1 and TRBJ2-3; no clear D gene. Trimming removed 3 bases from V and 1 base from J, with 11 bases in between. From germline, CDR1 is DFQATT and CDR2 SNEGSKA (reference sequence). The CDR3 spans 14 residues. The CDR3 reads CSARKGIGTDTQYF. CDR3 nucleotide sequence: TGCAGTGCTAGGAAAGGGATTGGCACAGATACGCAGTATTTT.

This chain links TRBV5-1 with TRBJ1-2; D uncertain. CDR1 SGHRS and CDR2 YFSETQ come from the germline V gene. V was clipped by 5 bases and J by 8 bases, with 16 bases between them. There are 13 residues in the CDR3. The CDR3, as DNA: TGCGCCAGCAGTCTGCAGCTTACCTCAGGCTACACCTTC. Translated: CASSLQLTSGYTF.

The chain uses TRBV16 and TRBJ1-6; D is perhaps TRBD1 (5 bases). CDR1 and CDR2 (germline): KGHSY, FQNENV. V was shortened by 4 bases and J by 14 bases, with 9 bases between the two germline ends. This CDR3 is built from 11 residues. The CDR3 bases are TGTGCCAGCAGCCCGGACACGGCCCTCCACTTT. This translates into CASSPDTALHF.

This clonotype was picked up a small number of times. The CDR3 bases are TGTGCCAGCAGCCCCCTGGGGTATGGCTACACCTTC. Translated: CASSPLGYGYTF. The chain employs TRBV6-5 and TRBJ1-2, with D unresolved. CDR3 size: 12 residues. Germline CDR1 reads MNHEY; CDR2 reads SVGAGI. V was cut by 6 bases and J by 5 bases, with 10 bases left in between.

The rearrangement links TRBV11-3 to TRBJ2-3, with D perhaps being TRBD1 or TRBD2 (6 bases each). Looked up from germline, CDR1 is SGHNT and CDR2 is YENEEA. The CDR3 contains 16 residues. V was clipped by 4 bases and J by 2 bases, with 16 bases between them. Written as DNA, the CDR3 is TGTGCCAGCAGCTGCCCTCGAGGGGGGATCACAGATACGCAGTATTTT. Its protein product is CASSCPRGGITDTQYF.

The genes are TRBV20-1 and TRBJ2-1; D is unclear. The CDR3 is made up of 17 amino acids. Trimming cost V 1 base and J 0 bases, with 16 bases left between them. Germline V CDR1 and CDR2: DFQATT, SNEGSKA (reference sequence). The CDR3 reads CSARATLKPSSYNEQFF. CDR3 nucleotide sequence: TGCAGTGCTAGAGCGACCCTGAAGCCCAGCTCCTACAATGAGCAGTTCTTC.

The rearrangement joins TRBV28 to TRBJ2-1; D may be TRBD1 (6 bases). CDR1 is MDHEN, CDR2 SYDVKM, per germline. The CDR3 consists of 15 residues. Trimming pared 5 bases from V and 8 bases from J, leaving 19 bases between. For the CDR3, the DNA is TGTGCCAGCAGTCCCGGGACAACCTTCGGCGATGAGCAGTTCTTC. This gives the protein CASSPGTTFGDEQFF. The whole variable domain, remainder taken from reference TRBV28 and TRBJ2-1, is DVKVTQSSRYLVKRTGEKVFLECVQDMDHENMFWYRQDPGLGLRLIYFSYDVKMKEKGDIPEGYSVSREKKERFSLILESASTNQTSMYLCASSPGTTFGDEQFFGPGTRLTVL.

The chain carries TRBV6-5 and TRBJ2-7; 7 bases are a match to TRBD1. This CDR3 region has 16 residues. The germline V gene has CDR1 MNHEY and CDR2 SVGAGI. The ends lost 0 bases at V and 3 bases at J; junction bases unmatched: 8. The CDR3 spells CASSYSGQHLVYEQYF. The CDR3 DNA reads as TGTGCCAGCAGTTACTCGGGACAGCACCTCGTCTACGAGCAGTACTTC.

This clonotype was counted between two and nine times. CDR3 amino acids: CASSLRNSPSYEQYF. Written as DNA, the CDR3 is TGTGCCAGCAGCTTACGGAACAGCCCCTCCTACGAGCAGTACTTC. V gene TRBV7-2 combines with J gene TRBJ2-7; D unresolved. CDR3 length equals 15 residues. V gave up 2 bases and J gave up 0 bases, with 11 bases separating them. Looked up from germline, CDR1 is SGHTA and CDR2 is FQGNSA. The variable domain in full, with the rest retrieved from reference TRBV7-2 and TRBJ2-7, is GAGVSQSPSNKVTEKGKDVELRCDPISGHTALYWYRQSLGQGLEFLIYFQGNSAPDKSGLPSDRFSAERTGGSVSTLTIQRTQQEDSAVYLCASSLRNSPSYEQYFGPGTRLTVT.

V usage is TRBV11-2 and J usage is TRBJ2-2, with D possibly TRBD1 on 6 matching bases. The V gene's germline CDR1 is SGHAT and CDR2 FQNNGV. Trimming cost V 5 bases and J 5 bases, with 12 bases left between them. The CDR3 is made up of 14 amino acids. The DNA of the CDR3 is TGTGCCAGCAGCCGGGACATAACGACCGGGGAGCTGTTTTTT. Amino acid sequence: CASSRDITTGELFF.

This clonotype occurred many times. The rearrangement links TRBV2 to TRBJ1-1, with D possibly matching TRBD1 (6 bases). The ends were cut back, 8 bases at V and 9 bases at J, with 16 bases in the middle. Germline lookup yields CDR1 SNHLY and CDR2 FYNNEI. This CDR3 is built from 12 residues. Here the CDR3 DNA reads TGTGCCAGCGTGGGGGGCTGGGCCCAAGCTTTCTTT. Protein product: CASVGGWAQAFF. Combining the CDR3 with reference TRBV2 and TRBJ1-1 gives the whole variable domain EPEVTQTPSHQVTQMGQEVILRCVPISNHLYFYWYRQILGQKVEFLVSFYNNEISEKSEIFDDQFSVERPDGSNFTLKIRSTKLEDSAMYFCASVGGWAQAFFGQGTRLTVV.

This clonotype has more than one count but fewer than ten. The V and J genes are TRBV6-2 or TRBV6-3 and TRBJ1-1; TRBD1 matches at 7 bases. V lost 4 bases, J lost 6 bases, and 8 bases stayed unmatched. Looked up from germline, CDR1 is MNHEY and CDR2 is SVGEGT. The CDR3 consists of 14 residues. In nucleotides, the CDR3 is TGTGCCAGCAGTTCGACAGGGCGGGTGGCTGAAGCTTTCTTT. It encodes CASSSTGRVAEAFF.

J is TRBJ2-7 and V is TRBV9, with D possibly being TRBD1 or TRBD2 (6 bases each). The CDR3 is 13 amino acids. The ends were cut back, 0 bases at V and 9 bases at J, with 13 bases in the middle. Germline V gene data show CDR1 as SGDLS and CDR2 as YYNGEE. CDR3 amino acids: CASSVVPGAGQYF. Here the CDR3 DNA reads TGTGCCAGCAGCGTAGTTCCGGGGGCTGGGCAGTACTTC.

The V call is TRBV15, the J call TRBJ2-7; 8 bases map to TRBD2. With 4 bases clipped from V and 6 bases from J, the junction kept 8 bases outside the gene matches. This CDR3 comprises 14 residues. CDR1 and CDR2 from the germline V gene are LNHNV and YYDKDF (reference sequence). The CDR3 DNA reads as TGTGCCACCAGCATGAGACTAGCGAAGACCGAGCAGTACTTC. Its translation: CATSMRLAKTEQYF.

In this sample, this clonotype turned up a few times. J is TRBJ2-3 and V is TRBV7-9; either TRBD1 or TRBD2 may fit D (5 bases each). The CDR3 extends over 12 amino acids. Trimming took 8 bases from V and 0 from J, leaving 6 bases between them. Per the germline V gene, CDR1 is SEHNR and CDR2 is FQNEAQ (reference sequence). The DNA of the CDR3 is TGTGCCAGCGAGGGGAGCACAGATACGCAGTATTTT. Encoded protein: CASEGSTDTQYF.

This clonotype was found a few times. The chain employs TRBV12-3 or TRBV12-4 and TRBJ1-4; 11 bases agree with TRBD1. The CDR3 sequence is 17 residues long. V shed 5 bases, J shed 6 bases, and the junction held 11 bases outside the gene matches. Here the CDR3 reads CASSPGDRGMVDEKLFF. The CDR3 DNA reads TGTGCCAGCAGTCCCGGGGACAGGGGGATGGTTGATGAAAAACTGTTTTTT.

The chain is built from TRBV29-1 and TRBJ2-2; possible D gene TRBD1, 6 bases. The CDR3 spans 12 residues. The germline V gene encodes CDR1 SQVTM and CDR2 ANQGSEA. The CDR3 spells CGFRGNTGELFF. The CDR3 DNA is TGCGGTTTCAGGGGAAACACCGGGGAGCTGTTTTTT.

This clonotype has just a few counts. The CDR3 nucleotides read TGTGCCAGTAGCAGGGGCTTGATGACTGAAGCTTTCTTT. Translating it yields CASSRGLMTEAFF. The chain recombines TRBV19 with TRBJ1-1; D possibly corresponds to TRBD1 (6 bases). The CDR3 runs to 13 residues. Germline values: CDR1 LNHDA, CDR2 SQIVND (reference sequence). The V and J ends lost 6 bases and 5 bases respectively, with 13 bases between them.

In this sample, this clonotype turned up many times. In nucleotides, the CDR3 is TGTGCCAGCAGCATAGGACAGGGGAATTACAATGAGCAGTTCTTC. This sequence encodes CASSIGQGNYNEQFF. The V call is TRBV7-3, the J call TRBJ2-1; TRBD1 matches 9 bases. CDR3 length equals 15 residues. Germline CDR1 and CDR2: SGHTA and FQGTGA. The J segment lost 4 bases and the V segment lost 5 bases, leaving 6 bases of the junction unmatched.

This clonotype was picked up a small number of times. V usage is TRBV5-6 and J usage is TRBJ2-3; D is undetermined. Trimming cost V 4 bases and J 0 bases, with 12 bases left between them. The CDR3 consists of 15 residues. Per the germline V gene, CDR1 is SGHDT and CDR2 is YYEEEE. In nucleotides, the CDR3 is TGTGCCAGCAGCCCGAGGCCAACTAGCACAGATACGCAGTATTTT. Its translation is CASSPRPTSTDTQYF.